Following are 10 T cell receptor beta chains from one sample sequenced in a study of blood T cell repertoires in COVID-19. The assay was immunoSEQ multiplex PCR, and TCRdb's table has in-frame clones only and misses some. This table has about 110,000 clones, 81% appearing once. Material: peripheral blood. Receptor source: a woman in her 70s with acute or convalescent COVID-19.

This clone has just one count. This sequence joins TRBV5-4 and TRBJ2-2, with D maybe TRBD1 (5 bases). The germline V gene has CDR1 SGHNT and CDR2 YYREEE (reference sequence). Trimming shortened V by 3 bases and J by 1 base, and 7 bases separated the two germline ends. The CDR3 is 14 amino acids. The CDR3 spells CASSSGQNTGELFF. The CDR3 DNA reads TGTGCCAGCAGCTCCGGACAGAACACCGGGGAGCTGTTTTTT.

This chain uses TRBV5-1 with TRBJ2-7, with 8 positions matching TRBD2. The CDR3 is 17 residues long. Germline loops: CDR1 SGHRS, CDR2 YFSETQ. V was pared by 4 bases and J by 3 bases, with 15 bases of the junction left unmatched. CDR3 DNA sequence: TGCGCCAGCAGCCCGACCTTGCCGGGACTAGATCTCTACGAGCAGTACTTC. Residues: CASSPTLPGLDLYEQYF.

The chain joins TRBV7-9 to TRBJ2-3; weak D call: TRBD2 (6 bases). CDR1 is SEHNR, CDR2 FQNEAQ, per germline (reference sequence). This CDR3 contains 16 residues. The V gene lost 1 base and the J gene lost 4 bases, with 15 bases spanning the gap. The CDR3 sequence is CASSLDGSLGSDTQYF. The DNA for the CDR3 is TGTGCCAGCAGCTTAGACGGGAGTCTCGGCTCAGATACGCAGTATTTT.

The rearrangement links TRBV19 to TRBJ2-7, with 11 bases identical to TRBD2. V shed 5 bases and J 2 bases; nucleotides not matched to a gene: 5. The CDR3 has 15 amino acids. Germline CDR1 reads LNHDA; CDR2 reads SQIVND (reference sequence). The CDR3 DNA follows: TGTGCCAGTAGTTGGGGACTAGCGGATCCCTACGAGCAGTACTTC. Protein sequence: CASSWGLADPYEQYF.

The chain recombines TRBV4-3 with TRBJ2-7; 7 nucleotides align to TRBD2. This CDR3 contains 14 residues. After removal of 3 bases from V and 0 bases from J, the junction contained 2 bases not matched to a gene. Germline-derived CDR1 and CDR2 are LGHNA and YSLEER. DNA of the CDR3: TGCGCCAGCAGCCAGGGACTAACCTCCTACGAGCAGTACTTC. Its translation: CASSQGLTSYEQYF.

The chain combines TRBV10-1 with TRBJ1-2; D is uncertain. There are 13 residues in the CDR3. With 0 bases removed from V and 8 bases from J, the gap between germline ends came to 10 bases. The V gene's germline CDR1 is WNHNN and CDR2 SYGVQD (reference sequence). The CDR3 coding sequence is TGCGCCAGCAGTGAGTCGGGTCGAGGAGGCTACACCTTC. This codes for CASSESGRGGYTF.

The V gene is TRBV7-8, the J gene TRBJ1-2; no definite D call. This CDR3 has 15 residues. The ends were cut back, 1 base at V and 0 bases at J, with 9 bases in the middle. CDR1 and CDR2 from the germline V gene are SGHVS and FQNEAQ. The CDR3 protein is CASSLGRRANYGYTF. The CDR3 coding sequence is TGTGCCAGCAGCTTAGGCAGGAGGGCTAACTATGGCTACACCTTC. The entire variable domain, with the rest obtained from reference TRBV7-8 and TRBJ1-2, is as follows: GAGVSQSPRYKVAKRGQDVALRCDPISGHVSLFWYQQALGQGPEFLTYFQNEAQLDKSGLPSDRFFAERPEGSVSTLKIQRTQQEDSAVYLCASSLGRRANYGYTFGSGTRLTVV.

This clone was recorded many times. This chain's CDR3 is CSVEANADGYTF. CDR3 sequence (DNA): TGCAGCGTTGAAGCGAACGCGGATGGCTACACCTTC. V usage is TRBV29-1 and J usage is TRBJ1-2; D is undetermined. Germline CDR1 reads SQVTM; CDR2 reads ANQGSEA. This CDR3 contains 12 residues. The V end lost 1 base, the J end lost 6 bases, and 9 bases lay between the germline ends. Full variable domain (remainder filled in from reference TRBV29-1 and TRBJ1-2): SAVISQKPSRDICQRGTSLTIQCQVDSQVTMMFWYRQQPGQSLTLIATANQGSEATYESGFVIDKFPISRPNLTFSTLTVSNMSPEDSSIYLCSVEANADGYTFGSGTRLTVV.

The V and J genes are TRBV2 and TRBJ1-5; D gene unclear. Germline lookup yields CDR1 SNHLY and CDR2 FYNNEI. V lost 3 bases and J 3 bases, leaving 9 bases between the germline ends. CDR3 length: 14 amino acids. The CDR3 reads CASSETGFNQPQHF. The CDR3 nucleotides read TGTGCCAGCAGTGAGACGGGGTTCAATCAGCCCCAGCATTTT. Full variable domain (remainder filled in from reference TRBV2 and TRBJ1-5): EPEVTQTPSHQVTQMGQEVILRCVPISNHLYFYWYRQILGQKVEFLVSFYNNEISEKSEIFDDQFSVERPDGSNFTLKIRSTKLEDSAMYFCASSETGFNQPQHFGDGTRLSIL.

The V call is TRBV9, the J call TRBJ2-3; 10 bases fit TRBD2. CDR3 length equals 15 residues. The trim removed 3 bases at V and 6 bases at J, leaving 7 bases unmatched. In germline, CDR1 is SGDLS, CDR2 YYNGEE. For the CDR3, the DNA is TGTGCCAGCAGCGCCCGGACTAGCGGTGCGGATACGCAGTATTTT. Translating gives CASSARTSGADTQYF.